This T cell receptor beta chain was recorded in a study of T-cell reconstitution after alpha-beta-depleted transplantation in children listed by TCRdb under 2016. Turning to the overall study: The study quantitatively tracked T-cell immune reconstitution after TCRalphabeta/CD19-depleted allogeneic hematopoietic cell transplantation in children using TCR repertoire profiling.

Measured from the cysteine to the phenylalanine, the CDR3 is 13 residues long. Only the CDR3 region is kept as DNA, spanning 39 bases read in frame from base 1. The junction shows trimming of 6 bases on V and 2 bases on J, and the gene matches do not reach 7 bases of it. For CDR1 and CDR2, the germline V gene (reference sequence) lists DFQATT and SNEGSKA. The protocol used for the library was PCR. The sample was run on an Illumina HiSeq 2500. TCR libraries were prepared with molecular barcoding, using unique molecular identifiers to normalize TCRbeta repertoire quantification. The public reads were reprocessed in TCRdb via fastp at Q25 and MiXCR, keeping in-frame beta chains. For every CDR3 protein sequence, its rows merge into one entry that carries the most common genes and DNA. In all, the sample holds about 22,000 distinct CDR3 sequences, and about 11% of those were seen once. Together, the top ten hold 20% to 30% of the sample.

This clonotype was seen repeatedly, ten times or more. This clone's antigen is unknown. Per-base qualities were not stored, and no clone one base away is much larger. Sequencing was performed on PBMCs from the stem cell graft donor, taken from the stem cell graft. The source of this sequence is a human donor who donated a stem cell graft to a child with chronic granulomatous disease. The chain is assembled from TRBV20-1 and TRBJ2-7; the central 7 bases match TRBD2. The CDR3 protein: CSAIPSGTYEQYF. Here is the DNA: TGCAGTGCCATCCCTAGCGGAACCTACGAGCAGTACTTC.